A selection of T cell receptor beta chains follows, all from one sample in a study of cytomegalovirus exposure and HLA in healthy donors. Clones were sequenced by immunoSEQ multiplex PCR, and TCRdb holds only the in-frame ones, with some missing. The data contain around 53,000 clones, 65% to 85% of them singletons. The sequenced material came from PBMCs. Every receptor here comes from a man aged 30 to 39 in good health and CMV-seronegative. The CDR3 runs from the conserved cysteine through the conserved F or W. A D gene is named only where the DNA matches it firmly. Some rows mark clone size as missing; the rest say once, few, many or name a class of expanded clone.

size	V	D	J	DNA	CDR3
-	TRBV5-1	TRBD1	TRBJ2-7	TGCGCCAGCAGCTTGGGTTCAGGGGGTCTCGCCTACGAGCAGTACTTC	CASSLGSGGLAYEQYF
-	TRBV19	-	TRBJ1-1	TGTGCCACGATCGGGAGGACAGCGTTGAACACTGAAGCTTTCTTT	CATIGRTALNTEAFF
few	TRBV14	-	TRBJ2-7	TGTGCCAGCAGCCTGGGGCAGGGGAATCTCTACGAGCAGTACTTC	CASSLGQGNLYEQYF
-	TRBV27	-	TRBJ1-2	TGTGCCAGCAGTCCGTCAACAGTTCTCTATGGCTACACCTTC	CASSPSTVLYGYTF
-	TRBV19	TRBD1	TRBJ1-1	TGTGCCAGTAGTCCTCGACAGGGTAAAACTGAAGCTTTCTTT	CASSPRQGKTEAFF
-	TRBV19	-	TRBJ2-1	TGTGCCAGAGTCGACTGGGTAAACTTTCACAATGAGCAGTTCTTC	CARVDWVNFHNEQFF
-	TRBV5-1	-	TRBJ2-5	TGCGCCAGCAGCTTGGAAGGGGAAGAGACCCAGTACTTC	CASSLEGEETQYF
-	TRBV5-6	-	TRBJ2-1	TGTGCCAGCAGCCCAGCTACGGGAGTGAATGAGCAGTTCTTC	CASSPATGVNEQFF
-	TRBV27	-	TRBJ2-5	TGTGCCAGCACCACTAGGGGGAAGGTCCAAGAGACCCAGTACTTC	CASTTRGKVQETQYF
-	TRBV7-9	TRBD1	TRBJ1-3	TGTGCCAGCAGCCCCCGGGGACAGGGCTCTGGAAACACCATATATTTT	CASSPRGQGSGNTIYF
-	TRBV4-3	-	TRBJ2-4	TGCGCCAGCAGCCAAGAGTCCCCCTCAAGCGCCAAAAACATTCAGTACTTC	CASSQESPSSAKNIQYF
-	TRBV18	-	TRBJ1-1	TGTGCCAGCTCACGGAAACACCCGCCGGGGGGGCCTTTCGGCACTGAAGCTTTCTTT	CASSRKHPPGGPFGTEAFF
-	TRBV30	-	TRBJ1-6	TGTGCCTGGAGTGTAGGCGGACCCGGGACATTTCGCGCCTATAATTCACCCCTCCACTTT	CAWSVGGPGTFRAYNSPLHF
-	TRBV11-3	TRBD1	TRBJ2-7	TGTGCCAGCAGCTCCCGGACAGGGACCTACGAGCAGTACTTC	CASSSRTGTYEQYF
-	TRBV7-9	TRBD1	TRBJ1-5	TGTGCCAGCAGCTTAGGGGACAGTCCTAACAATCAGCCCCAGCATTTT	CASSLGDSPNNQPQHF
-	TRBV19	TRBD1	TRBJ1-4	TGTGCCAGTAGTATCGACAGGGCAACTAATGAAAAACTGTTTTTT	CASSIDRATNEKLFF
-	TRBV2	TRBD1	TRBJ1-1	TGTGCCAGCACCGGGACAGGGGGCCTAAACCAAGCTTTCTTT	CASTGTGGLNQAFF
-	TRBV16	-	TRBJ1-4	TGTGCCAGCAGCCAATCACGGGAGGGGAAACTGTTTTTT	CASSQSREGKLFF
-	TRBV6-5	TRBD1	TRBJ1-2	TGTGCCAGCAGTTACTCGGGACAGGGGGTGAAGCATGGCTACACCTTC	CASSYSGQGVKHGYTF
-	TRBV28	-	TRBJ2-7	TGTGCCAGCAGTTACGCAGGGAATAAAGGCTACGAGCAGTACTTC	CASSYAGNKGYEQYF
-	TRBV7-2	-	TRBJ1-1	TGTGCCAGCAGCCTAAGGCAGGGCGGGAACACTGAAGCTTTCTTT	CASSLRQGGNTEAFF
few	TRBV7-9	-	TRBJ2-7	TGTGCCAGCAGCTTAGAGGAGGGATTCAACGAGCAGTACTTC	CASSLEEGFNEQYF
-	TRBV6-5	TRBD1	TRBJ1-2	TGTGCCAGCAGTTCGGTGGCAGGGGGGTTGGCCTATGGCTACACCTTC	CASSSVAGGLAYGYTF
once	TRBV9	-	TRBJ1-2	TGTGCCAGCAGCGTTCAGGGGAACTATGGCTACACCTTC	CASSVQGNYGYTF
-	TRBV11-2	-	TRBJ1-5	TGTGCCAGCAGCCAGGGACAACACCCCAATCAGCCCCAGCATTTT	CASSQGQHPNQPQHF
-	TRBV27	-	TRBJ2-7	TGTGCCAGCAGTGTTTCGTCCGGAGGGGCCTACGAGCAGTACTTC	CASSVSSGGAYEQYF
few	TRBV9	TRBD1	TRBJ1-2	TGTGCCAGCAGCCCTCACAGGGGCCACATTTACCAGGCCTATGGCTACACCTTC	CASSPHRGHIYQAYGYTF